The 26 T cell receptor beta chains listed next were all sequenced from one sample in a study of blood T cell repertoires in COVID-19 (dated by TCRdb to about 2020). Libraries were built with the immunoSEQ multiplex PCR assay. TCRdb limited this immuneACCESS table to in-frame rearrangements with V and J called. A share of clones is missing; checked studies link under half to unresolved V genes, and the rest is unexplained. This sample comprises more than 150,000 clones, about 86% of them detected only once. The ten largest clones add up to roughly 8% of the sample. Sequences were obtained from peripheral blood. All receptors come from a man in his sixties with acute or convalescent COVID-19.

For the CDR3, the DNA is TGTGCCAGCAAGTATAGCGTTAGCACAGATACGCAGTATTTT. Its translation: CASKYSVSTDTQYF. The chain has TRBV6-5 and TRBJ2-3; TRBD2 is a possible D gene (5 bases). Germline V gene lookup returns CDR1 MNHEY and CDR2 SVGAGI. V was pared by 7 bases and J by 0 bases, with 11 bases between. The length of the CDR3 is 14 residues.

This chain links TRBV28 with TRBJ2-1; D perhaps matches TRBD2 (5 bases). Germline V gene data show CDR1 as MDHEN and CDR2 as SYDVKM. The V end lost 6 bases, the J end lost 0 bases, and 12 bases lay between the germline ends. The CDR3 extends over 15 amino acids. CDR3 bases: TGTGCCAGCAGCCAGATAGCGTTCTCCTACAATGAGCAGTTCTTC. As protein: CASSQIAFSYNEQFF.

The V and J genes are TRBV5-4 and TRBJ1-4; tentative D call: TRBD1 (5 bases). The CDR3 length is 15 residues. Germline CDR1 is SGHNT and CDR2 is YYREEE (reference sequence). The germline V and J ends were trimmed by 4 bases and 4 bases, with 14 bases remaining between them. Written as DNA, the CDR3 is TGTGCCAGCAGCCGCGGCGGGGCAAATAATGAAAAACTGTTTTTT. It encodes CASSRGGANNEKLFF.

The V gene is TRBV5-1, the J gene TRBJ1-6; D gene uncertain. CDR3 length: 13 amino acids. V lost 0 bases to trimming and J lost 10 bases, with 8 bases between them. Germline loops: CDR1 SGHRS, CDR2 YFSETQ. The DNA for the CDR3 is TGCGCCAGCAGCTTGGCCGCGGGGTCACCCCTCCACTTT. This codes for CASSLAAGSPLHF. The full variable domain, completed using reference TRBV5-1 and TRBJ1-6, is KAGVTQTPRYLIKTRGQQVTLSCSPISGHRSVSWYQQTPGQGLQFLFEYFSETQRNKGNFPGRFSGRQFSNSRSEMNVSTLELGDSALYLCASSLAAGSPLHFGNGTRLTVT.

This clone has a single count. The genes are TRBV7-9 and TRBJ1-4; 8 bases fit TRBD1. The CDR3 is 16 residues long. Germline-derived CDR1 and CDR2 are SEHNR and FQNEAQ (reference sequence). The junction had 9 bases not matched to a gene; V was cut back by 6 bases and J by 3 bases. The CDR3 loop reads CASSSGGGPANEKLFF. The CDR3 region has the DNA TGTGCCAGCAGTTCAGGGGGCGGGCCCGCTAATGAAAAACTGTTTTTT.

This clone was seen only once. The chain couples TRBV27 to TRBJ1-1; possibly TRBD1 for D (5 bases). V was cut by 3 bases and J by 5 bases, with 13 bases left in between. In germline, CDR1 is MNHEY, CDR2 SMNVEV (reference sequence). This CDR3 has 14 amino acids. This CDR3 is CASSFGGKETEAFF. The CDR3 nucleotides are TGTGCCAGCAGTTTCGGGGGTAAGGAAACTGAAGCTTTCTTT.

The chain uses TRBV30 and TRBJ1-2; 7 nucleotides match TRBD1. This CDR3 contains 15 residues. From germline, CDR1 is GTSNPN and CDR2 SVGIG (reference sequence). After removal of 1 base from V and 5 bases from J, the junction contained 10 bases not matched to a gene. The CDR3 nucleotides read TGTGCCTGGAGTGGAACACGACAGGGCGGATATGGCTACACCTTC. Translation: CAWSGTRQGGYGYTF. The full variable domain, in which reference TRBV30 and TRBJ1-2 provide the parts outside the CDR3, is SQTIHQWPATLVQPVGSPLSLECTVEGTSNPNLYWYRQAAGRGLQLLFYSVGIGQISSEVPQNLSASRPQDRQFILSSKKLLLSDSGFYLCAWSGTRQGGYGYTFGSGTRLTVV.

The V gene is TRBV19, the J gene TRBJ2-2; 7 positions agree with TRBD2. The J segment lost 7 bases and the V segment lost 3 bases, leaving 2 bases of the junction unmatched. The length of the CDR3 is 13 residues. Per germline, CDR1 LNHDA and CDR2 SQIVND (reference sequence). The CDR3 region is CASSISGGGELFF. CDR3 nucleotide sequence: TGTGCCAGTAGTATTTCGGGGGGCGGGGAGCTGTTTTTT.

The gene calls are TRBV19 and TRBJ1-3; tentative D call: TRBD1 (5 bases). CDR3 length: 14 amino acids. Trimming stripped 7 bases from V and 0 bases from J, with 10 bases between. CDR1 LNHDA and CDR2 SQIVND come from the germline V gene (reference sequence). CDR3 sequence: CASNRQLSGNTIYF. CDR3 coding DNA: TGTGCCAGTAACAGACAGCTCTCTGGAAACACCATATATTTT.

The V gene is TRBV18, the J gene TRBJ1-1; perhaps TRBD1 as D (6 bases). There are 14 residues in the CDR3. In germline, CDR1 is KGHSH, CDR2 LQKENI. The V and J ends lost 6 bases and 5 bases respectively, with 16 bases between them. The CDR3 DNA reads TGTGCCAGCTCGTCCCGAGCGGACAGTACTGAAGCTTTCTTT. Its translation: CASSSRADSTEAFF.

V usage is TRBV9 and J usage is TRBJ2-7; D is undetermined. Germline assignment: CDR1 SGDLS and CDR2 YYNGEE. V lost 2 bases to trimming and J lost 0 bases, with 12 bases between them. The length of the CDR3 is 15 residues. CDR3 in DNA: TGTGCCAGCAGCGTGAGTTGGTTAGACTCCTACGAGCAGTACTTC. Translated, it gives CASSVSWLDSYEQYF.

The V gene is TRBV5-1, the J gene TRBJ1-6; perhaps TRBD1 as D (5 bases). V was pared by 1 base and J by 7 bases, with 12 bases between. Germline assignment: CDR1 SGHRS and CDR2 YFSETQ. The CDR3 sequence is 15 residues long. CDR3 sequence: CASSLSGLLNSPLHF. CDR3 coding DNA: TGCGCCAGCAGCTTGTCGGGACTCCTAAATTCACCCCTCCACTTT.

V and J are TRBV7-9 and TRBJ1-1; D possibly corresponds to TRBD1 (6 bases). The CDR3 has 14 amino acids. V lost 5 bases and J lost 4, with 14 bases in between. The germline V gene has CDR1 SEHNR and CDR2 FQNEAQ (reference sequence). CDR3 sequence: CASSQDMGATEAFF. The CDR3 DNA reads TGTGCCAGCAGCCAGGACATGGGGGCCACTGAAGCTTTCTTT.

The V gene is TRBV9, the J gene TRBJ2-2; 10 bases fit TRBD1. CDR3 length: 15 residues. The germline gives CDR1 SGDLS, CDR2 YYNGEE. Unmatched junction bases numbered 4, after V lost 3 bases and J lost 5 bases. The CDR3 coding sequence is TGTGCCAGCAGCGCTACGGACAGGGGGACCGGGGAGCTGTTTTTT. It codes for CASSATDRGTGELFF. Drawing the rest from reference TRBV9 and TRBJ2-2, the complete variable domain is DSGVTQTPKHLITATGQRVTLRCSPRSGDLSVYWYQQSLDQGLQFLIQYYNGEERAKGNILERFSAQQFPDLHSELNLSSLELGDSALYFCASSATDRGTGELFFGEGSRLTVL.

This rearrangement joins TRBV28 to TRBJ1-1, with D maybe TRBD1 (6 bases). The ends were cut back, 2 bases at V and 2 bases at J, with 21 bases in the middle. The CDR3 extends over 18 amino acids. Germline values: CDR1 MDHEN, CDR2 SYDVKM. The CDR3 DNA is TGTGCCAGCAGTTTACGATGGCAGGGGAGAGGAGATAACACTGAAGCTTTCTTT. Its protein product is CASSLRWQGRGDNTEAFF.

This clone was counted many times. The V and J genes are TRBV6-5 and TRBJ2-1, with 13 bases aligning to TRBD2. Germline CDR1 and CDR2: MNHEY and SVGAGI. The CDR3 sequence is 15 residues long. With 7 bases clipped from V and 6 bases from J, the junction kept 6 bases outside the gene matches. The DNA for the CDR3 is TGTGCCAGCAACGGACTAGCGGGAGAAGTCAATGAGCAGTTCTTC. Protein sequence: CASNGLAGEVNEQFF.

The chain is built from TRBV28 and TRBJ2-7, with 9 bases matching TRBD1. The CDR3 is 12 amino acids. Germline CDR1 reads MDHEN; CDR2 reads SYDVKM. V shed 8 bases and J 4 bases; nucleotides not matched to a gene: 3. The CDR3 sequence: CASGQGLYEQYF. In DNA, the CDR3 is TGTGCCAGCGGACAGGGGTTGTACGAGCAGTACTTC.

The rearrangement links TRBV18 to TRBJ1-1, with D tentatively TRBD1 (5 bases). Trimming cost V 1 base and J 0 bases, with 9 bases left between them. This CDR3 region has 15 residues. The germline V gene has CDR1 KGHSH and CDR2 LQKENI. This chain's CDR3 is CASSPRQKVNTEAFF. CDR3 nucleotides: TGTGCCAGCTCACCACGACAGAAAGTGAACACTGAAGCTTTCTTT.

This chain links TRBV5-1 with TRBJ2-5; 14 nucleotides match TRBD2. The CDR3 spans 17 residues. Germline V lookup: CDR1 SGHRS, CDR2 YFSETQ. With 4 bases clipped from V and 2 bases from J, the junction kept 7 bases outside the gene matches. In nucleotides, the CDR3 is TGCGCCAGCAGCCCCCGATGGACTAGCGGGAGGCAAGAGACCCAGTACTTC. This codes for CASSPRWTSGRQETQYF.

The chain couples TRBV9 to TRBJ2-5; D remains unclear. Germline V gene data show CDR1 as SGDLS and CDR2 as YYNGEE. V dropped 0 bases and J dropped 2 bases, with 17 bases sitting between them. The CDR3 has 17 amino acids. CDR3 amino acids: CASSVGGVARTQETQYF. The CDR3 coding sequence is TGTGCCAGCAGCGTAGGAGGAGTGGCTAGAACACAAGAGACCCAGTACTTC.

The chain links TRBV28 to TRBJ1-2, with D possibly being TRBD1 (6 bases). This CDR3 region has 16 residues. The V gene's germline CDR1 is MDHEN and CDR2 SYDVKM. V was cut by 5 bases and J by 4 bases, with 20 bases left in between. The CDR3 is CASSPPGGRAPYGYTF. CDR3 DNA sequence: TGTGCCAGCAGTCCCCCTGGGGGCAGGGCCCCCTATGGCTACACCTTC.

The chain uses TRBV27 and TRBJ2-7; TRBD2 matches at 9 bases. V was clipped by 7 bases and J by 2 bases; unmatched bases: 6. CDR1 MNHEY and CDR2 SMNVEV come from the germline V gene (reference sequence). The CDR3 is 14 amino acids. The CDR3 is CASTTSGRPYEQYF. DNA for the CDR3: TGTGCCAGCACCACAAGCGGGAGGCCCTACGAGCAGTACTTC.

The gene calls are TRBV27 and TRBJ2-7, with a weak D call TRBD1 (6 bases). The germline V and J ends were trimmed by 5 bases and 4 bases, with 18 bases remaining between them. The CDR3 runs to 15 residues. Germline lookup yields CDR1 MNHEY and CDR2 SMNVEV (reference sequence). DNA of the CDR3: TGTGCCAGCAGTATCTTTTCCGGGACAATATACGAGCAGTACTTC. Amino acid sequence: CASSIFSGTIYEQYF.

The chain carries TRBV18 and TRBJ1-5; D gene ambiguous. The germline V and J ends were trimmed by 4 bases and 0 bases, with 7 bases remaining between them. The CDR3 loop spans 14 amino acids. Germline CDR1 reads KGHSH; CDR2 reads LQKENI. This CDR3 is CASSQQYSNQPQHF. The CDR3 coding sequence is TGTGCCAGCTCACAACAGTATAGCAATCAGCCCCAGCATTTT.

The gene calls are TRBV6-5 and TRBJ2-3; 7 bases line up with TRBD1. The J segment lost 1 base and the V segment lost 10 bases, leaving 11 bases of the junction unmatched. CDR3 length: 15 amino acids. The germline CDR1 and CDR2 sequences are MNHEY and SVGAGI. CDR3 residues: CATPLRGRGTDTQYF. CDR3 sequence (DNA): TGTGCCACCCCATTAAGGGGGCGAGGCACAGATACGCAGTATTTT.

The chain links TRBV5-5 to TRBJ2-5; D is perhaps TRBD1 (5 bases). V was shortened by 3 bases and J by 0 bases, with 18 bases between the two germline ends. Germline V gives CDR1 SGHKS, CDR2 YYEKEE (reference sequence). CDR3 length: 17 amino acids. CDR3 coding DNA: TGTGCCAGCAGCTCGACCCAGACAGTCAGGTACCAAGAGACCCAGTACTTC. Translation: CASSSTQTVRYQETQYF.